Listed below are T cell receptor beta chains from one sample, sequenced in a study of T cell responses to AZD1222 COVID-19 vaccine. Method: immunoSEQ multiplex PCR; TCRdb's copy keeps in-frame clones and lacks some. There are some 140,000 clones in the sample; 80% to 90% occur only once, and approximately 9.8% lies in the top ten. The sequencing used peripheral blood, collected 28 days after the second AZD1222 dose. Receptor source: an adult who received the AZD1222 COVID-19 vaccine. CDR3s include the opening cysteine and the closing phenylalanine or tryptophan. The D gene is left open where the match is weak. The size field is filled for only some rows; it gives once, few, many or a size class.

v_call	clone_size	d_call	j_call	cdr3_aa	cdr3_nt
TRBV5-4	-	-	TRBJ1-2	CATSLPRGSYGYTF	TGTGCCACCTCTCTGCCAAGGGGTTCCTATGGCTACACCTTC
TRBV7-2	once	-	TRBJ1-1	CASTAGSNTEAFF	TGTGCCAGCACCGCAGGGTCGAACACTGAAGCTTTCTTT
TRBV3-1/TRBV3-2	-	-	TRBJ2-7	CASSQGGKGGNYEQYF	TGTGCCAGCAGCCAAGGGGGTAAGGGAGGAAATTACGAGCAGTACTTC
TRBV13	-	-	TRBJ1-1	CASSPWALRTEAFF	TGTGCCAGCAGCCCCTGGGCCCTGAGAACTGAAGCTTTCTTT
TRBV10-2	-	-	TRBJ2-7	CASRAGRDDEQYF	TGCGCCAGCAGGGCGGGTAGGGACGACGAGCAGTACTTC
TRBV6-6	-	TRBD2	TRBJ2-4	CASSSERGGPKNIQYF	TGTGCCAGCAGTTCTGAGCGGGGGGGCCCCAAAAACATTCAGTACTTC
TRBV12-3/TRBV12-4	-	-	TRBJ1-1	CASSLTGFQPKIF	TGTGCCAGCAGTCTAACAGGGTTTCAACCCAAAATCTTT
TRBV18	-	TRBD1	TRBJ2-7	CASSPPGTEPYEQYF	TGTGCCAGCTCACCCCCCGGGACAGAACCTTACGAGCAGTACTTC
TRBV5-5	-	-	TRBJ1-3	CASSSPSSGNTIYF	TGTGCCAGCAGCTCCCCCTCCTCTGGAAACACCATATATTTT
TRBV19	-	-	TRBJ1-2	CASRPQGTYGYTF	TGTGCCAGTAGACCTCAGGGTACCTATGGCTACACCTTC